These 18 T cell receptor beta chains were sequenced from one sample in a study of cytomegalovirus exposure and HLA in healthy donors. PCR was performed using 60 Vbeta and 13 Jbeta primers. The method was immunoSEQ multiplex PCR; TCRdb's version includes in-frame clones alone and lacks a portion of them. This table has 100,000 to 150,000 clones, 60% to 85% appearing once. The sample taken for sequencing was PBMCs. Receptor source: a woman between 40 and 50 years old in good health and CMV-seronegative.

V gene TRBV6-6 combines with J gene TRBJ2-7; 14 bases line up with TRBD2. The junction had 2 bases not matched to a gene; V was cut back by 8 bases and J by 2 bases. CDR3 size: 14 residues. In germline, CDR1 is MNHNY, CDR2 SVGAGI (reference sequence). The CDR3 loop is CASLGLAGAYEQYF. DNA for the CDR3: TGTGCCAGCCTGGGACTAGCGGGAGCCTACGAGCAGTACTTC.

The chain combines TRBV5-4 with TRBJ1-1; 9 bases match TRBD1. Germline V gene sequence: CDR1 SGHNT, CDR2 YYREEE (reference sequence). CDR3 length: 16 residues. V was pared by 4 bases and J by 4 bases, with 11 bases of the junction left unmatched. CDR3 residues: CASSLVSQGAGTEAFF. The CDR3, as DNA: TGTGCCAGCAGCCTCGTCTCACAGGGGGCGGGCACTGAAGCTTTCTTT.

The CDR3: CASSNRGKNTEAFF. The DNA of the CDR3 is TGTGCCAGCTCCAATCGGGGGAAGAACACTGAAGCTTTCTTT. The rearrangement joins TRBV6-1 to TRBJ1-1; the D gene is possibly TRBD1 (5 bases). The CDR3 is 14 residues long. Germline values: CDR1 MNHNS, CDR2 SASEGT. The germline V and J ends were trimmed by 8 bases and 1 base, with 14 bases remaining between them.

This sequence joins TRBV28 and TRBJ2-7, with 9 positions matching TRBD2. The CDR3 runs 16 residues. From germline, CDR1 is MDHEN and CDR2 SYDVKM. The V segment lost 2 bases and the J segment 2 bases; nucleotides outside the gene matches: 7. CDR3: CASSLTASGVAYEQYF. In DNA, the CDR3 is TGTGCCAGCAGTTTAACGGCTAGCGGGGTCGCCTACGAGCAGTACTTC. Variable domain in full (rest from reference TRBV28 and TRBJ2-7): DVKVTQSSRYLVKRTGEKVFLECVQDMDHENMFWYRQDPGLGLRLIYFSYDVKMKEKGDIPEGYSVSREKKERFSLILESASTNQTSMYLCASSLTASGVAYEQYFGPGTRLTVT.

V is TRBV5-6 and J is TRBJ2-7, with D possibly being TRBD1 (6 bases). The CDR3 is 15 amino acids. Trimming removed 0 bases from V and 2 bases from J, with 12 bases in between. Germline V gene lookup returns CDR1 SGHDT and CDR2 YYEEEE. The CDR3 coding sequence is TGTGCCAGCAGCTTGGCCGGGACAACGGCCTACGAGCAGTACTTC. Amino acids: CASSLAGTTAYEQYF.

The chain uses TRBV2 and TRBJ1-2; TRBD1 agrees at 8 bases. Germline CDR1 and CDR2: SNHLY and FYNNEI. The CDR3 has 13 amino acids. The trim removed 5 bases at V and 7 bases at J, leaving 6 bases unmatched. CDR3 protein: CASSPDRVGGYTF. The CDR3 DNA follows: TGTGCCAGCAGTCCGGACAGGGTAGGTGGCTACACCTTC.

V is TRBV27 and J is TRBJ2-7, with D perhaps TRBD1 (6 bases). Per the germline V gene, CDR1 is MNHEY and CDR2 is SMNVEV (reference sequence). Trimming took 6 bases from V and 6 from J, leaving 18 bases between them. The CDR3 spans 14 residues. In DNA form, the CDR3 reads TGTGCCAGCAGCCTTAGGGCAGGGGCACTCGAGCAGTACTTC. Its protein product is CASSLRAGALEQYF.

The CDR3 DNA reads TGTGCCAGCAGTCCGGACAGGTTCTATGGCTACACCTTC. Translated, it gives CASSPDRFYGYTF. The rearrangement uses TRBV6-5 and TRBJ1-2, with 7 bases fitting TRBD1. Germline trimming cut 5 bases from V and 4 bases from J; bases unmatched to any gene: 4. The CDR3 is 13 amino acids. Per the germline V gene, CDR1 is MNHEY and CDR2 is SVGAGI.

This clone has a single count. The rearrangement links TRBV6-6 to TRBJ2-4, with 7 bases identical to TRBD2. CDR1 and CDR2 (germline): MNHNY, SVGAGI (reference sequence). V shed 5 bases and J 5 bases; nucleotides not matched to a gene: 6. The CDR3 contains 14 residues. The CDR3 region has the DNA TGTGCCAGCAGTCCGCGGGAGACCCAAAACATTCAGTACTTC. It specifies CASSPRETQNIQYF.

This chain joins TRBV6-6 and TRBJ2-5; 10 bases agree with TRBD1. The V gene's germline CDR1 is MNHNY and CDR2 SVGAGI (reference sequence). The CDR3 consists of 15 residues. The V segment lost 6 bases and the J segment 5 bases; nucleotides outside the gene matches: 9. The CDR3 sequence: CASRGGDRGLETQYF. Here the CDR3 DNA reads TGTGCCAGCAGGGGGGGCGACAGGGGGCTGGAGACCCAGTACTTC.

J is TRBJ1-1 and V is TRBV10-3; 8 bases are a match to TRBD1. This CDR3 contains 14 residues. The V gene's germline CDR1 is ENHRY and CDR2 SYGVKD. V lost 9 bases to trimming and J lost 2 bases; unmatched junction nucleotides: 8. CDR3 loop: CAIQFGQGNTEAFF. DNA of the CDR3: TGTGCCATTCAGTTTGGACAGGGAAACACTGAAGCTTTCTTT.

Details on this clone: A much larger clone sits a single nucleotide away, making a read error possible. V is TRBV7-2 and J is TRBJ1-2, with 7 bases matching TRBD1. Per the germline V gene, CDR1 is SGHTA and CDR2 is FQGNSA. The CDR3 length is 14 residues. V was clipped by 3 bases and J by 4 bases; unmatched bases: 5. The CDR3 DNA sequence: TGTGCCAGCAGCTTGCCGGGACAGCCCTATGGCTACACCTTC. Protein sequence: CASSLPGQPYGYTF.

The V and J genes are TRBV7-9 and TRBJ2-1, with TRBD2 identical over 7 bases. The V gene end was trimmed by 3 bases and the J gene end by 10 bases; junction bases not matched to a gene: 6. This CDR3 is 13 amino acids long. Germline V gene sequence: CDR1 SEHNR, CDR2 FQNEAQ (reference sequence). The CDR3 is CASSFTSGNEQFF. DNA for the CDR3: TGTGCCAGCAGCTTTACCAGCGGGAACGAGCAGTTCTTC.

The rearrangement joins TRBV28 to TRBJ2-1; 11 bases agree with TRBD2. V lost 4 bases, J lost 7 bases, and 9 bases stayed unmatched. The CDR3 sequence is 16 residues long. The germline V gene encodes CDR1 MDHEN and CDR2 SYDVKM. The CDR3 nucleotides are TGTGCCAGCAGTTCGTATACTAGCGGGGGTTTGAATGAGCAGTTCTTC. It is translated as CASSSYTSGGLNEQFF.

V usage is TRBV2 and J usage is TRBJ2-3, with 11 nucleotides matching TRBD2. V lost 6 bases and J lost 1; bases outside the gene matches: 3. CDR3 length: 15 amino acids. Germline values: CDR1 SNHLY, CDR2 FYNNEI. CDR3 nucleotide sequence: TGTGCCAGCAGGGAACTAGCGGGGGGCACAGATACGCAGTATTTT. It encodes CASRELAGGTDTQYF. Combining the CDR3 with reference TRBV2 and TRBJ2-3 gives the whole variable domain EPEVTQTPSHQVTQMGQEVILRCVPISNHLYFYWYRQILGQKVEFLVSFYNNEISEKSEIFDDQFSVERPDGSNFTLKIRSTKLEDSAMYFCASRELAGGTDTQYFGPGTRLTVL.

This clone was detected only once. CDR3 in DNA: TGTGCCAGCAGCTTGACAGGGCCAGATACGCAGTATTTT. Translation: CASSLTGPDTQYF. The V and J genes are TRBV7-3 and TRBJ2-3, with 7 bases that match TRBD1. The CDR3 extends over 13 amino acids. The germline CDR1 and CDR2 sequences are SGHTA and FQGTGA. After removal of 3 bases from V and 4 bases from J, the junction contained 1 base not matched to a gene.

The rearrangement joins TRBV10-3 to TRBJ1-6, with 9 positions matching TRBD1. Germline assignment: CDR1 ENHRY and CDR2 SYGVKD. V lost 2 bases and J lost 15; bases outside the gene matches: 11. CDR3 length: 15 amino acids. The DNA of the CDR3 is TGTGCCATCAGTGAGGGGGACAGGGCCTCTTCCATCCTCCACTTT. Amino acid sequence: CAISEGDRASSILHF.

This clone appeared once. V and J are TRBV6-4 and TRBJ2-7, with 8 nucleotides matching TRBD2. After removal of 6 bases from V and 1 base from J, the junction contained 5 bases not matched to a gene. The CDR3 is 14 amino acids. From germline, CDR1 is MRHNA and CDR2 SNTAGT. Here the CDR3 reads CASRGTRISYEQYF. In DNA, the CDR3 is TGTGCCAGCAGAGGGACTAGAATATCCTACGAGCAGTACTTC.